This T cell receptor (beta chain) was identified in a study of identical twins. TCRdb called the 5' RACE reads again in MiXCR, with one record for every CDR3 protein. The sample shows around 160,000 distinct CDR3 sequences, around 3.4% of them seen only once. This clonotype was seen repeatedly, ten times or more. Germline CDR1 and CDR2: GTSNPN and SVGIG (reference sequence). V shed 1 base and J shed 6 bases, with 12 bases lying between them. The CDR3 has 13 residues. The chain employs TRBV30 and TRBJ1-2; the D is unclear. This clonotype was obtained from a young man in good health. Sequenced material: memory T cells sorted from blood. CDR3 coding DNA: TGTGCCTGGAGTGCCCCCAGGCGCGATGGCTACACCTTC. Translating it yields CAWSAPRRDGYTF.